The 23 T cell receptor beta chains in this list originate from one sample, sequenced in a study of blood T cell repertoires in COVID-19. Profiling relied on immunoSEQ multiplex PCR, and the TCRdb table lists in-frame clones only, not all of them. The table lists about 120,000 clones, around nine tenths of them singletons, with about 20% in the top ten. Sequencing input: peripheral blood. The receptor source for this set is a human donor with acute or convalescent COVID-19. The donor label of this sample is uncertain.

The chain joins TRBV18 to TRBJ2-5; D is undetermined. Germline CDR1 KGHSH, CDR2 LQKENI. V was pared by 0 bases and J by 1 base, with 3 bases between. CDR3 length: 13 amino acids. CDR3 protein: CASSPPAQETQYF. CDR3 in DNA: TGTGCCAGCTCACCACCGGCCCAAGAGACCCAGTACTTC.

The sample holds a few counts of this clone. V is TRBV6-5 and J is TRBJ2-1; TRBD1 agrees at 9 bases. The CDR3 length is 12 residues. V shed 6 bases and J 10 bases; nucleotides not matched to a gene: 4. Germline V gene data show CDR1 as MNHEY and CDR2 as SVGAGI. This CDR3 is CASSHRGREQFF. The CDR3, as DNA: TGTGCCAGCAGCCACAGGGGGCGCGAGCAGTTCTTC.

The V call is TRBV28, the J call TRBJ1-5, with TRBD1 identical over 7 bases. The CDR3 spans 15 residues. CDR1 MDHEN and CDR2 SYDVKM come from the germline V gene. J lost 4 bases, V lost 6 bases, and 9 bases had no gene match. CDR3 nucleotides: TGTGCCAGCAGCTCCCCCCGGGACAGTAATCAGCCCCAGCATTTT. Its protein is CASSSPRDSNQPQHF.

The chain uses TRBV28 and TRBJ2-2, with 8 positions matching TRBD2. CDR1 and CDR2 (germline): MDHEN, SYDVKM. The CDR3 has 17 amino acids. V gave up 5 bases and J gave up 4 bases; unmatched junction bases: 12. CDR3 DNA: TGTGCCAGCAGTCCCGCGCCCGGGGGGGGCGGCACCGGGGAGCTGTTTTTT. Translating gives CASSPAPGGGGTGELFF.

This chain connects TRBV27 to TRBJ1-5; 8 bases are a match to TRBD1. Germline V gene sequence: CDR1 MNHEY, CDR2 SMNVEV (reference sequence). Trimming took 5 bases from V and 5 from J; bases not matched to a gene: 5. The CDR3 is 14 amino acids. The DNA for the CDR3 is TGTGCCAGCAGTAATGGACAGGGCCATCAGCCCCAGCATTTT. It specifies CASSNGQGHQPQHF.

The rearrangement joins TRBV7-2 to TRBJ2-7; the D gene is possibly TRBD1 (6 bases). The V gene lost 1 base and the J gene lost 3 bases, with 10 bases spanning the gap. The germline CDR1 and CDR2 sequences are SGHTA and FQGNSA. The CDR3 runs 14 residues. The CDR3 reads CASSLVGQIYEQYF. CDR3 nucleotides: TGTGCCAGCAGCTTAGTCGGACAGATCTACGAGCAGTACTTC.

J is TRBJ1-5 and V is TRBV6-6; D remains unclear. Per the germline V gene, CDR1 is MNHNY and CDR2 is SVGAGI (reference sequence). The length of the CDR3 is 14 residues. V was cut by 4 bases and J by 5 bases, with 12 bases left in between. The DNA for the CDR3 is TGTGCCAGCAGTTTACGGGGAAAGGATCAGCCCCAGCATTTT. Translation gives CASSLRGKDQPQHF.

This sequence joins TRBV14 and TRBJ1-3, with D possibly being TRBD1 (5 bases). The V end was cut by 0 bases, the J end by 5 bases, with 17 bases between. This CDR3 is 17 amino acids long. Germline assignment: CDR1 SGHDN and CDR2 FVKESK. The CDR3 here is CASSQDSRWTTRNTIYF. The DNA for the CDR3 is TGTGCCAGCAGCCAAGACTCCCGTTGGACAACCCGAAACACCATATATTTT.

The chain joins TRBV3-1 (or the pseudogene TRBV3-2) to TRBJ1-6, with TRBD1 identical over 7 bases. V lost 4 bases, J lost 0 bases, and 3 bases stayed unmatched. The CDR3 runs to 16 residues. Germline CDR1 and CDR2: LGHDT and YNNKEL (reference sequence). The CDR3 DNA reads TGTGCCAGCAGCCTCAGGGGGAGCTCCTATAATTCACCCCTCCACTTT. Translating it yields CASSLRGSSYNSPLHF.

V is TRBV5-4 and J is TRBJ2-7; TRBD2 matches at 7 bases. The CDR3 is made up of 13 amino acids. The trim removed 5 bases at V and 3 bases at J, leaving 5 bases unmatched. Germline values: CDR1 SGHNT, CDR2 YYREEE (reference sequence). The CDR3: CASSGDYNYEQYF. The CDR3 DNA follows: TGTGCCAGCAGTGGGGACTACAACTACGAGCAGTACTTC.

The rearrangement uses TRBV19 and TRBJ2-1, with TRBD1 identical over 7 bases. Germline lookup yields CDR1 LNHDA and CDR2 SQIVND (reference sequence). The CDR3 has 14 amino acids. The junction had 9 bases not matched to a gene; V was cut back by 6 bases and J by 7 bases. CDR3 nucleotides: TGTGCCAGTAGGTCAGTGGGACAGTCGAATGAGCAGTTCTTC. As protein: CASRSVGQSNEQFF.

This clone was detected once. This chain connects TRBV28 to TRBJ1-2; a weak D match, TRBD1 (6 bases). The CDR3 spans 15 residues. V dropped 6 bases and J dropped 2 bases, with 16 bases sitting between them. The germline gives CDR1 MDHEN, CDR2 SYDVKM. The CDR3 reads CASRLPQGRNYGYTF. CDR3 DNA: TGTGCCAGCAGGTTACCCCAGGGGCGGAACTATGGCTACACCTTC.

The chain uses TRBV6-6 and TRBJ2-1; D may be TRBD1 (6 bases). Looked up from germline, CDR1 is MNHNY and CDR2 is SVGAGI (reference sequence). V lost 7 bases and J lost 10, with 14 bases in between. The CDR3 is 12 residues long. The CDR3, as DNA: TGTGCCAGCATCGGGACAACGGGGGAGCAGTTCTTC. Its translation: CASIGTTGEQFF.

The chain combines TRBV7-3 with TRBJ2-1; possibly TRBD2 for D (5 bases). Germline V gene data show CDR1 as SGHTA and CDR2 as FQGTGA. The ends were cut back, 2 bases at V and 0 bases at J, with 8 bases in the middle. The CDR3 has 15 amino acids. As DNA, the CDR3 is TGTGCCAGCAGCTTACTAGCAGCCTCCTACAATGAGCAGTTCTTC. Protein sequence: CASSLLAASYNEQFF.

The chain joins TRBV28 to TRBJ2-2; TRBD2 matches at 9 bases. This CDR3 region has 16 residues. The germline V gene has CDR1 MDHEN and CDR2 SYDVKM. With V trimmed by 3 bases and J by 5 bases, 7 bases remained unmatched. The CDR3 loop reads CASSFLAGGPTGELFF. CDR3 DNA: TGTGCCAGCAGTTTTTTGGCGGGAGGGCCGACCGGGGAGCTGTTTTTT.

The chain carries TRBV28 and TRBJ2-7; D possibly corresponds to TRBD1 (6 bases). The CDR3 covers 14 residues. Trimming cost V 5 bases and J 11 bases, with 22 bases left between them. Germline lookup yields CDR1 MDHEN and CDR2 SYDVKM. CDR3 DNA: TGTGCCAGCAGTCCCACGTCCGACAGGCGGTGGGAGTACTTC. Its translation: CASSPTSDRRWEYF.

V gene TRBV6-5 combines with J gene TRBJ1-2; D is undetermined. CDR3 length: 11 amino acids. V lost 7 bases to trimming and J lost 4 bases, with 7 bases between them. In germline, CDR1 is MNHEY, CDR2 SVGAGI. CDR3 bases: TGTGCCAGCACAGCGATCTATGGCTACACCTTC. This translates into CASTAIYGYTF.

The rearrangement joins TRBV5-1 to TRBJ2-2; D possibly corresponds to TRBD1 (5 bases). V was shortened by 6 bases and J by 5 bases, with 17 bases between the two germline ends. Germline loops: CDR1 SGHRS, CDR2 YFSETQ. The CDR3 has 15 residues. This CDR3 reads CASTSGSGGTGELFF. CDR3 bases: TGCGCCAGCACTTCAGGGTCGGGTGGGACCGGGGAGCTGTTTTTT. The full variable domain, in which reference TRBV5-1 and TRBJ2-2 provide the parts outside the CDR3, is KAGVTQTPRYLIKTRGQQVTLSCSPISGHRSVSWYQQTPGQGLQFLFEYFSETQRNKGNFPGRFSGRQFSNSRSEMNVSTLELGDSALYLCASTSGSGGTGELFFGEGSRLTVL.

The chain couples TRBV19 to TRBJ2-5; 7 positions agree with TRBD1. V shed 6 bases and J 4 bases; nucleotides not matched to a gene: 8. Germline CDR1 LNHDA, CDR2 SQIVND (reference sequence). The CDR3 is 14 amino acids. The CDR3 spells CASRGGQAGETQYF. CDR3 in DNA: TGTGCCAGTAGGGGCGGACAGGCGGGAGAGACCCAGTACTTC.

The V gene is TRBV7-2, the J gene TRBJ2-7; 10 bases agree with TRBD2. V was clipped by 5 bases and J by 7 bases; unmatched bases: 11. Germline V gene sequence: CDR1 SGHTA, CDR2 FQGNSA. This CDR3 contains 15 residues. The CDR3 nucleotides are TGTGCCAGCAGCCCCAGGGTAGCGGGGGGACAAGAGCAGTACTTC. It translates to CASSPRVAGGQEQYF. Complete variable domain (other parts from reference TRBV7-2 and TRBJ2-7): GAGVSQSPSNKVTEKGKDVELRCDPISGHTALYWYRQSLGQGLEFLIYFQGNSAPDKSGLPSDRFSAERTGGSVSTLTIQRTQQEDSAVYLCASSPRVAGGQEQYFGPGTRLTVT.

For the CDR3, the DNA is TGTGCCAGCAGCTTAGCAGGGGCGGGAACCTACAATGAGCAGTTCTTC. Translation: CASSLAGAGTYNEQFF. The chain employs TRBV7-6 and TRBJ2-1; D perhaps matches TRBD2 (6 bases). Germline V gene data show CDR1 as SGHVS and CDR2 as FNYEAQ. The V gene lost 0 bases and the J gene lost 2 bases, with 11 bases spanning the gap. This CDR3 contains 16 residues.

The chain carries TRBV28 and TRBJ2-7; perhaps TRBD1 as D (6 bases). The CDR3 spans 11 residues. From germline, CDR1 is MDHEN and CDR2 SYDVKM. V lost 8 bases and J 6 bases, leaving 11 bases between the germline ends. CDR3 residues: CASGTGIEQYF. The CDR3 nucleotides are TGTGCCAGCGGAACAGGGATCGAGCAGTACTTC.

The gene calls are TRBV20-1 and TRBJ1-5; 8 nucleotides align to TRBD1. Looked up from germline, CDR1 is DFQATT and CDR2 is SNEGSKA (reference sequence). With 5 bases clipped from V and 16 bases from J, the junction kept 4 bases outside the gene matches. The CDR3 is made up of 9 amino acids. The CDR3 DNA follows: TGCAGTGCTGGACAGGGTATACATTTT. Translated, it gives CSAGQGIHF.